The 13 T cell receptor beta chains in this list originate from one sample, sequenced in a study of CD8 T cells in ankylosing spondylitis. Using its own MiXCR run on the 5' RACE reads, TCRdb lists one record per CDR3 protein. This sample has about 240,000 distinct CDR3 sequences; roughly 8.6% occur once, and the top ten carry over 6.5%. Sequenced: blood, either unsorted or a sorted T cell fraction (not recorded which). The origin of the receptors is a male donor with ankylosing spondylitis or in good health (not recorded which).

The rearrangement uses TRBV6-5 and TRBJ2-7, with TRBD1 matching over 11 bases. This CDR3 is built from 15 residues. Germline CDR1 is MNHEY and CDR2 is SVGAGI. V dropped 1 base and J dropped 4; count of bases not matched to a gene: 3. The CDR3 DNA sequence: TGTGCCAGCAGTTACTACGGGACAGGGGGATACGAGCAGTACTTC. It yields the protein CASSYYGTGGYEQYF.

This clonotype was recorded at least ten times. The chain couples TRBV27 to TRBJ1-2; D gene uncertain. Germline V gene lookup returns CDR1 MNHEY and CDR2 SMNVEV (reference sequence). Trimming took off 2 bases at V and 0 bases at J, with 13 bases between the two ends. The CDR3 runs to 16 residues. The CDR3, as DNA: TGTGCCAGCAGTTTACACGTGAGCATGTCTAACTATGGCTACACCTTC. It yields the protein CASSLHVSMSNYGYTF.

This clonotype was counted ten times or more. This chain uses TRBV7-2 with TRBJ2-3; 9 bases match TRBD2. Trimming took 9 bases from V and 2 from J; bases not matched to a gene: 12. This CDR3 is 16 amino acids long. Germline V gene lookup returns CDR1 SGHTA and CDR2 FQGNSA. The CDR3 spells CASRLRLAAYTDTQYF. CDR3 DNA sequence: TGTGCCAGTCGCCTTAGACTAGCGGCCTACACAGATACGCAGTATTTT.

There are many counts of this clonotype. The chain employs TRBV20-1 and TRBJ1-1; a possible D gene is TRBD1 (6 bases). The CDR3 totals 17 residues. The V end was cut by 1 base, the J end by 4 bases, with 22 bases between. CDR1 and CDR2 (germline): DFQATT, SNEGSKA (reference sequence). This CDR3 reads CSARGWGGGTLGTEAFF. The CDR3 nucleotides are TGCAGTGCTAGAGGATGGGGAGGGGGTACTTTAGGCACTGAAGCTTTCTTT.

The table lists this clonotype with many counts. V is TRBV12-3 or TRBV12-4 and J is TRBJ1-2, with D perhaps TRBD1 (5 bases). V was pared by 6 bases and J by 2 bases, with 13 bases between. This CDR3 has 14 amino acids. The CDR3 here is CASSPGRQNYGYTF. The CDR3 DNA sequence: TGTGCCAGCAGCCCGGGACGCCAAAACTATGGCTACACCTTC.

This clonotype appeared many times. V usage is TRBV12-3 or TRBV12-4 and J usage is TRBJ1-1; 7 nucleotides line up with TRBD1. CDR3 length equals 14 residues. The V gene end was trimmed by 6 bases and the J gene end by 7 bases; junction bases not matched to a gene: 11. The CDR3 reads CASSDRETGIEAFF. CDR3 sequence (DNA): TGTGCCAGCAGCGACCGGGAGACAGGGATTGAAGCTTTCTTT.

In its sample, this clonotype was seen many times. This sequence joins TRBV7-8 and TRBJ2-3; no reliable D call. The CDR3 has 15 residues. The V and J ends lost 1 base and 5 bases respectively, with 13 bases between them. Per germline, CDR1 SGHVS and CDR2 FQNEAQ. CDR3 protein: CASSLEAAPRDTQYF. As DNA, the CDR3 is TGTGCCAGCAGCTTAGAGGCGGCCCCACGAGATACGCAGTATTTT. The entire variable domain, with the rest obtained from reference TRBV7-8 and TRBJ2-3, is as follows: GAGVSQSPRYKVAKRGQDVALRCDPISGHVSLFWYQQALGQGPEFLTYFQNEAQLDKSGLPSDRFFAERPEGSVSTLKIQRTQQEDSAVYLCASSLEAAPRDTQYFGPGTRLTVL.

This clonotype was recorded many times. This chain uses TRBV12-3 or TRBV12-4 with TRBJ2-7, with TRBD1 matching 8 bases. The CDR3 is 14 residues long. J lost 4 bases, V lost 6 bases, and 8 bases had no gene match. Here the CDR3 reads CASSTQGGGYEQYF. CDR3 bases: TGTGCCAGCAGCACACAGGGGGGTGGTTACGAGCAGTACTTC.

The chain joins TRBV18 to TRBJ1-5, with no clear D. Between the trimmed V and J ends, which lost 3 bases and 0 bases, there was a span of 3 bases. The CDR3 contains 13 residues. Germline V gene data show CDR1 as KGHSH and CDR2 as LQKENI. CDR3 in amino acids: CASSPASNQPQHF. In DNA, the CDR3 is TGTGCCAGCTCACCTGCTAGCAATCAGCCCCAGCATTTT.

This clonotype was recorded a few times. The rearrangement joins TRBV2 to TRBJ2-2; D remains ambiguous. V gave up 3 bases and J gave up 3 bases, with 5 bases separating them. The germline CDR1 and CDR2 sequences are SNHLY and FYNNEI. The CDR3 runs 13 residues. CDR3 protein: CASSDGHTGELFF. The CDR3 DNA follows: TGTGCCAGCAGTGATGGTCACACCGGGGAGCTGTTTTTT. The whole variable domain, filled in from reference TRBV2 and TRBJ2-2, reads EPEVTQTPSHQVTQMGQEVILRCVPISNHLYFYWYRQILGQKVEFLVSFYNNEISEKSEIFDDQFSVERPDGSNFTLKIRSTKLEDSAMYFCASSDGHTGELFFGEGSRLTVL.

V gene TRBV5-5 combines with J gene TRBJ2-1; TRBD1 agrees at 9 bases. The V segment lost 4 bases and the J segment 5 bases; nucleotides outside the gene matches: 7. From germline, CDR1 is SGHKS and CDR2 YYEKEE (reference sequence). This CDR3 has 15 amino acids. The DNA of the CDR3 is TGTGCCAGCAGCCTACAGGGGGCGCCCCACAATGAGCAGTTCTTC. The encoded protein is CASSLQGAPHNEQFF.

This clonotype was counted only a few times. The chain is built from TRBV5-1 and TRBJ2-7; 7 bases align to TRBD1. Germline CDR1 SGHRS, CDR2 YFSETQ. CDR3 length: 14 amino acids. The J segment lost 5 bases and the V segment lost 0 bases, leaving 5 bases of the junction unmatched. The CDR3 DNA reads TGCGCCAGCAGCTTGGCCACAGGGGCTGACGAGCAGTACTTC. It encodes CASSLATGADEQYF.

This clonotype was detected only a few times. The V and J genes are TRBV6-1 and TRBJ2-1, with TRBD1 matching 8 bases. CDR3 length: 13 amino acids. Germline CDR1 is MNHNS and CDR2 is SASEGT. V shed 6 bases, J shed 8 bases, and the junction held 6 bases outside the gene matches. For the CDR3, the DNA is TGTGCCAGCAGGGGGACAGGTCGGGATGAGCAGTTCTTC. Residues: CASRGTGRDEQFF.